The TCR beta chain under discussion was sequenced for a study of identical twins. Study-wide results and limits: Out-of-frame alpha sequences common to twins exhibited an excess of low generation probability.

All of the donors were Caucasians in good health. The sample holds a few counts of this clonotype. No antigen is known for it. Unique molecular identifiers were in the cDNA, with template-switch universal primer binding. TCRdb ran MiXCR on the 5' RACE reads and lists one entry per CDR3 protein. Of about 890,000 distinct CDR3 sequences detected, roughly an eighth appear once; the ten largest clones hold about 1.5%. V trimming: 1 base; J trimming: 5 bases; junction bases outside the gene matches: 6. Germline CDR1 reads SGHAT; CDR2 reads FQDESV (reference sequence). The CDR3 has 15 residues. These records were also assigned to another study, of yellow fever vaccine responses in identical twins.

The sequenced sample was PBMCs. J is TRBJ2-7 and V is TRBV11-1; the match to TRBD2 covers 9 bases. The receptor's source is a woman under 30 in good health. CDR3 amino acids: CASSLGGGRADEQYF. The CDR3 DNA is TGTGCCAGCAGCTTAGGAGGCGGGAGGGCGGACGAGCAGTACTTC.